Each of the 15 T cell receptor beta chains below was sequenced from the same sample in a study of radiotherapy plus CTLA-4 blockade in lung cancer. Method: immunoSEQ multiplex PCR; TCRdb's copy keeps in-frame clones and lacks some. This sample yields tens of thousands of clones, of which roughly 80% are seen a single time; about 9% belongs to the top ten. Sample: peripheral blood, taken from a patient treated with radiotherapy plus ipilimumab. The receptor source for this set is a human donor with non-small cell lung cancer who had a complete response to radiotherapy plus ipilimumab.

Points on this clone: Compared with germline, one end of the junction differs, possibly owing to a read error. This chain uses TRBV7-7 with TRBJ2-5; D is ambiguous. Germline CDR1 is SSHAT and CDR2 is FNYEAQ (reference sequence). The CDR3 runs to 13 residues. CDR3 coding DNA: TGTGCTAGCAGCTTGGCAGTCCAAGAGACCCAGTACTTC. It is translated as CASSLAVQETQYF.

This clone was seen only once. Relative to the germline gene, one junction end is altered; a read error may explain this. The chain uses TRBV7-7 and TRBJ2-1; TRBD1 aligns across 7 bases. This CDR3 is 15 amino acids long. The germline gives CDR1 SSHAT, CDR2 FNYEAQ (reference sequence). This CDR3 is CASSPSPGQTNEQFF. In nucleotides, the CDR3 is TGTGCTAGCAGCCCTAGTCCGGGACAGACCAATGAGCAGTTCTTC. The full variable domain, its missing parts supplied by reference TRBV7-7 and TRBJ2-1, is GAGVSQSPRYKVTKRGQDVTLRCDPISSHATLYWYQQALGQGPEFLTYFNYEAQPDKSGLPSDRFSAERPEGSISTLTIQRTEQRDSAMYRCASSPSPGQTNEQFFGPGTRLTVL.

The chain employs TRBV10-3 and TRBJ2-3; 8 positions agree with TRBD2. The germline V gene encodes CDR1 ENHRY and CDR2 SYGVKD. This CDR3 region has 16 residues. V shed 0 bases, J shed 1 base, and the junction held 3 bases outside the gene matches. DNA for the CDR3: TGTGCCATCAGTGAGTCGAAACTAGCGGGCACAGATACGCAGTATTTT. This gives the protein CAISESKLAGTDTQYF.

The V call is TRBV5-1, the J call TRBJ1-1, with 10 positions matching TRBD1. Trimming at V came to 4 bases and at J to 5 bases, leaving 8 bases not matched to a gene. Germline assignment: CDR1 SGHRS and CDR2 YFSETQ. The CDR3 extends over 15 amino acids. The CDR3 is CASSVGRTGGTEAFF. CDR3 nucleotide sequence: TGCGCCAGCAGCGTTGGTAGGACAGGGGGTACTGAAGCTTTCTTT.

The rearrangement links TRBV18 to TRBJ2-5, with D unclear. Germline V CDR1 and CDR2: KGHSH, LQKENI. Trimming removed 6 bases at V and 5 bases at J, with 13 bases between. The CDR3 is 13 residues long. In nucleotides, the CDR3 is TGTGCCAGCTCGCCGAGTCAACAGGAGACCCAGTACTTC. It encodes CASSPSQQETQYF.

V is TRBV4-1 and J is TRBJ2-1; possibly TRBD1 for D (6 bases). The germline V and J ends were trimmed by 0 bases and 1 base, with 10 bases remaining between them. Germline V lookup: CDR1 MGHRA, CDR2 YSYEKL. This CDR3 contains 16 residues. In DNA, the CDR3 is TGCGCCAGCAGCCAAGAGTGGCAGGGGTCCTACAATGAGCAGTTCTTC. Its translation: CASSQEWQGSYNEQFF.

The V call is TRBV14, the J call TRBJ2-7; 7 bases line up with TRBD1. V gave up 1 base and J gave up 1 base; unmatched junction bases: 13. Looked up from germline, CDR1 is SGHDN and CDR2 is FVKESK. The CDR3 is 18 amino acids. As DNA, the CDR3 is TGTGCCAGCAGCCAAGCAAGGACAGGCGTTCTAAGGTCCTACGAGCAGTACTTC. Protein product: CASSQARTGVLRSYEQYF.

This clone was recorded a few times. This chain connects TRBV4-3 to TRBJ2-2; no definite D call. The CDR3 sequence is 14 residues long. The germline V gene has CDR1 LGHNA and CDR2 YSLEER. Trimming shortened V by 1 base and J by 1 base, and 4 bases separated the two germline ends. DNA of the CDR3: TGCGCCAGCAGCCAAGCCAGGAACACCGGGGAGCTGTTTTTT. Translation gives CASSQARNTGELFF.

This clone was picked up a small number of times. The chain uses TRBV5-1 and TRBJ2-7; D perhaps matches TRBD1 (6 bases). The CDR3 extends over 13 amino acids. Between the trimmed V and J ends, which lost 7 bases and 4 bases, there was a span of 15 bases. CDR1 and CDR2 (germline): SGHRS, YFSETQ. The chain's CDR3 is CASARGTSYEQYF. The CDR3 DNA reads as TGCGCCAGCGCGCGAGGGACATCTTACGAGCAGTACTTC.

The chain recombines TRBV5-8 with TRBJ2-3; TRBD2 is a possible D gene (5 bases). The CDR3 runs 15 residues. V lost 4 bases, J lost 5 bases, and 17 bases lay in between. The V gene's germline CDR1 is SGHTS and CDR2 YDEGEE. The DNA of the CDR3 is TGTGCCAGCAGCCCCGGACGGAGGACGGGAGATACGCAGTATTTT. Translated: CASSPGRRTGDTQYF.

The rearrangement uses TRBV19 and TRBJ1-2; D may be TRBD1 (5 bases). The CDR3 runs to 14 residues. V lost 4 bases and J 4 bases, leaving 13 bases between the germline ends. Looked up from germline, CDR1 is LNHDA and CDR2 is SQIVND (reference sequence). In DNA form, the CDR3 reads TGTGCCAGTAGTAAGGGGCAGGGAGGCTATGGCTACACCTTC. Translating it yields CASSKGQGGYGYTF.

The chain links TRBV9 to TRBJ2-7, with D perhaps TRBD2 (6 bases). Between the trimmed V and J ends, which lost 8 bases and 4 bases, there was a span of 16 bases. Looked up from germline, CDR1 is SGDLS and CDR2 is YYNGEE. The CDR3 totals 13 residues. The CDR3 here is CASGKDYTYEQYF. The CDR3 DNA reads as TGTGCCAGTGGGAAGGACTACACATACGAGCAGTACTTC.

The chain combines TRBV7-2 with TRBJ2-7; 10 bases agree with TRBD1. Germline V CDR1 and CDR2: SGHTA, FQGNSA. V shed 1 base and J 3 bases; nucleotides not matched to a gene: 6. The CDR3 length is 16 residues. The chain's CDR3 is CASSLGGQGRNYEQYF. In DNA, the CDR3 is TGTGCCAGCAGCTTAGGGGGACAGGGGCGAAACTACGAGCAGTACTTC.

The gene calls are TRBV6-6 and TRBJ1-6, with TRBD1 matching 10 bases. Germline trimming cut 2 bases from V and 7 bases from J; bases unmatched to any gene: 5. Germline loops: CDR1 MNHNY, CDR2 SVGAGI (reference sequence). This CDR3 has 16 residues. CDR3 bases: TGTGCCAGCAGTTACGCCCAGACAGGGGGCAATTCACCCCTCCACTTT. This translates into CASSYAQTGGNSPLHF.

V and J are TRBV25-1 and TRBJ1-1; 8 bases fit TRBD1. Germline CDR1 is MGHDK and CDR2 is SYGVNS. This CDR3 comprises 14 residues. Germline trimming cut 4 bases from V and 5 bases from J; bases unmatched to any gene: 6. Here the CDR3 reads CASSASRGQTEAFF. The CDR3, as DNA: TGTGCCAGCAGTGCCAGCAGGGGGCAGACTGAAGCTTTCTTT. Full variable domain (outside the CDR3, taken from reference TRBV25-1 and TRBJ1-1): EADIYQTPRYLVIGTGKKITLECSQTMGHDKMYWYQQDPGMELHLIHYSYGVNSTEKGDLSSESTVSRIRTEHFPLTLESARPSHTSQYLCASSASRGQTEAFFGQGTRLTVV.